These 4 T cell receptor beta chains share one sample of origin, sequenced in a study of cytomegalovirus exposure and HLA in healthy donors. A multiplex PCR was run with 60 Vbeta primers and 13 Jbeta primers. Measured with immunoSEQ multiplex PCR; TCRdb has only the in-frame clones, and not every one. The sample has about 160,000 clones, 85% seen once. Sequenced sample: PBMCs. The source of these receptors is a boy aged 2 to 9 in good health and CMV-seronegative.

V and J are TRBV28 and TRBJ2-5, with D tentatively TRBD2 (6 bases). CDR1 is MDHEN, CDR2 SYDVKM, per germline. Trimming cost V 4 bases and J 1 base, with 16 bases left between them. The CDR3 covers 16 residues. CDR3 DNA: TGTGCCAGCAGTTACCTGACGGGAGCTATCCAAGAGACCCAGTACTTC. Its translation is CASSYLTGAIQETQYF.

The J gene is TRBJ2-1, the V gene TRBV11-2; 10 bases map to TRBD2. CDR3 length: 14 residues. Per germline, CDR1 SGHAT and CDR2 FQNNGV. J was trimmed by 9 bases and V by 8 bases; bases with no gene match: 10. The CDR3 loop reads CASYPASGSGEQFF. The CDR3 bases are TGTGCCAGCTATCCGGCTAGCGGGAGTGGTGAGCAGTTCTTC.

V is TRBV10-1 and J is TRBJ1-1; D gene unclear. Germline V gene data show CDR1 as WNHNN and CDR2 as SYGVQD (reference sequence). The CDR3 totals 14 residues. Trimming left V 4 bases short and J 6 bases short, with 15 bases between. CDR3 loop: CASSGTTGGSEAFF. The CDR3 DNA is TGCGCCAGCAGTGGGACCACGGGAGGCTCTGAAGCTTTCTTT.

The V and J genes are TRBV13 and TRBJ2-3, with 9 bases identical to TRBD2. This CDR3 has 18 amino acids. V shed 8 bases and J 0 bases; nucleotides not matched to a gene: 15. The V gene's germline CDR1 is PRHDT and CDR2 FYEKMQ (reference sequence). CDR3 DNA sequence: TGTGCCAGCGGTACTATTAGAGGCGGGAGGGCTAGCACAGATACGCAGTATTTT. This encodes CASGTIRGGRASTDTQYF.